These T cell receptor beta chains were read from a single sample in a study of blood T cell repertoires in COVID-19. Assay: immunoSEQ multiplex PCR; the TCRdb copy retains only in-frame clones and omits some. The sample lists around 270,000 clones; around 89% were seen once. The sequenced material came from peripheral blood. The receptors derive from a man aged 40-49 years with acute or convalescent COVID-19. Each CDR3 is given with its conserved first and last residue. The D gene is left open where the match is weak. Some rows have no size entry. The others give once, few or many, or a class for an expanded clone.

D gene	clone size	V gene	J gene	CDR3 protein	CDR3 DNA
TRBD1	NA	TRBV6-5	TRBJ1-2	CASSYADRGQGYTF	TGTGCCAGCAGTTACGCCGACAGGGGGCAAGGCTACACCTTC
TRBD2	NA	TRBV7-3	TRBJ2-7	CASSLTAGLSYEQYF	TGTGCCAGCAGCTTAACAGCGGGACTTTCGTACGAGCAGTACTTC
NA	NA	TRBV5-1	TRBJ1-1	CASSWDTEGIAFF	TGCGCCAGCAGTTGGGACACAGAAGGAATTGCTTTCTTT
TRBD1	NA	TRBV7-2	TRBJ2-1	CASSLEGQGNHEQFF	TGTGCCAGCAGCCTAGAGGGACAGGGCAATCATGAGCAGTTCTTC
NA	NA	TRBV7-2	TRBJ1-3	CASSSSSGNTIYF	TGTGCCAGCAGCTCGTCCTCTGGAAACACCATATATTTT
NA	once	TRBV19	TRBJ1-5	CASSQHNSNQPQHF	TGTGCCAGTAGCCAACATAATAGCAATCAGCCCCAGCATTTT
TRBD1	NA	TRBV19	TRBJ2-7	CASSTGTGNEQYF	TGTGCCAGTAGTACCGGGACAGGGAACGAGCAGTACTTC
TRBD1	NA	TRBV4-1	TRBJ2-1	CASSQDLPGTGANEQFF	TGCGCCAGCAGCCAAGATCTTCCCGGGACAGGGGCTAATGAGCAGTTCTTC
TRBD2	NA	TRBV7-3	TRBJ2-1	CASSPSGGLYNEQFF	TGTGCCAGCAGTCCTAGCGGGGGCCTCTACAATGAGCAGTTCTTC
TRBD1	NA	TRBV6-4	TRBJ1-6	CASSERTGGNSPLHF	TGTGCCAGCAGTGAAAGGACAGGGGGCAATTCACCCCTCCACTTT
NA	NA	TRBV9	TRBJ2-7	CASSVDQGALSYEQYF	TGTGCCAGCAGCGTAGACCAGGGCGCCCTCTCCTACGAGCAGTACTTC
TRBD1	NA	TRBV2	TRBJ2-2	CASKDRINTGELFF	TGTGCCAGCAAGGACAGGATTAACACCGGGGAGCTGTTTTTT